These 23 T cell receptor beta chains were all obtained from the same sample, sequenced in a study of PD-L1 blockade in urothelial cancer. Sequenced by immunoSEQ multiplex PCR; TCRdb stores in-frame clones only, minus some. The sample lists some 120,000 clones; approximately 90% were seen once. Time point reported: peripheral blood 6 weeks after treatment start. This specimen consisted of PBMCs, obtained around atezolizumab (anti-PD-L1) treatment. The receptor source for this set is a man in his fifties or sixties with urothelial cancer.

The chain employs TRBV2 and TRBJ1-2; 10 nucleotides match TRBD1. Germline values: CDR1 SNHLY, CDR2 FYNNEI. Losses at the gene ends were 8 bases for V and 1 base for J; bases not matched to a gene: 4. The CDR3 totals 14 residues. The CDR3 region has the DNA TGTGCCAGCTCGGGACAGGGGATTAACTATGGCTACACCTTC. Amino acids: CASSGQGINYGYTF.

The J gene is TRBJ2-7, the V gene TRBV5-1, with a possible D match to TRBD1 (5 bases). Trimming took off 4 bases at V and 2 bases at J, with 19 bases between the two ends. The length of the CDR3 is 16 residues. The V gene's germline CDR1 is SGHRS and CDR2 YFSETQ. Here the CDR3 DNA reads TGCGCCAGCAGCACTCCTAGGGGTGGGCGTGCCTACGAGCAGTACTTC. The encoded protein is CASSTPRGGRAYEQYF.

The CDR3 region is CASSYPSGRVEETQYF. In DNA form, the CDR3 reads TGTGCCAGCAGTTACCCAAGCGGGAGAGTCGAAGAGACCCAGTACTTC. The genes are TRBV6-6 and TRBJ2-5, with TRBD2 matching over 8 bases. Germline loops: CDR1 MNHNY, CDR2 SVGAGI (reference sequence). The trim removed 2 bases at V and 3 bases at J, leaving 8 bases unmatched. The CDR3 consists of 16 residues.

The chain has TRBV2 and TRBJ1-2, with a possible D match to TRBD1 (6 bases). Per germline, CDR1 SNHLY and CDR2 FYNNEI. The CDR3 sequence is 12 residues long. The V and J ends lost 7 bases and 3 bases respectively, with 9 bases between them. The CDR3 coding sequence is TGTGCCAGCACTGGACAGTACTATGGCTACACCTTC. The encoded protein is CASTGQYYGYTF. The full variable domain, rest sourced from reference TRBV2 and TRBJ1-2, is EPEVTQTPSHQVTQMGQEVILRCVPISNHLYFYWYRQILGQKVEFLVSFYNNEISEKSEIFDDQFSVERPDGSNFTLKIRSTKLEDSAMYFCASTGQYYGYTFGSGTRLTVV.

This clone was seen only once. The chain carries TRBV19 and TRBJ2-2; 10 bases map to TRBD1. This CDR3 comprises 17 residues. The germline gives CDR1 LNHDA, CDR2 SQIVND (reference sequence). Unmatched junction bases numbered 10, after V lost 5 bases and J lost 4 bases. CDR3 protein: CASSPGTGVVGTGELFF. CDR3 DNA sequence: TGTGCCAGTAGTCCCGGGACAGGGGTCGTCGGCACCGGGGAGCTGTTTTTT.

The chain couples TRBV4-2 to TRBJ2-5, with unresolved D. CDR3 size: 13 residues. Between the trimmed V and J ends, which lost 0 bases and 5 bases, there was a span of 7 bases. Germline V lookup: CDR1 LGHNA, CDR2 YNFKEQ. CDR3 region: CASSQERRETQYF. Written as DNA, the CDR3 is TGTGCCAGCAGCCAAGAACGTCGGGAGACCCAGTACTTC.

This clone has just one count. V and J are TRBV5-6 and TRBJ2-3; 14 positions agree with TRBD2. V lost 0 bases and J lost 4; bases outside the gene matches: 7. Germline CDR1 reads SGHDT; CDR2 reads YYEEEE. CDR3 length: 18 residues. CDR3 DNA: TGTGCCAGCAGCTTGGGACTAGCGGGGGGGGCCCTTTCAGATACGCAGTATTTT. Translating gives CASSLGLAGGALSDTQYF.

The CDR3 DNA sequence: TGTGCCAGCAGCATCGGGACTAGTGGGATCCAGCAGTACTTC. It translates to CASSIGTSGIQQYF. The V gene is TRBV7-9, the J gene TRBJ2-7, with TRBD2 identical over 8 bases. The V and J ends lost 5 bases and 8 bases, in that order; junction bases with no gene match: 11. This CDR3 has 14 residues. Germline V gives CDR1 SEHNR, CDR2 FQNEAQ (reference sequence).

This clone showed up just once. The chain uses TRBV4-3 and TRBJ2-3; 13 bases match TRBD2. The V gene's germline CDR1 is LGHNA and CDR2 YSLEER. J gave up 4 bases and V 1 base, and 2 bases lay outside the gene matches. The CDR3 is 16 residues long. In DNA, the CDR3 is TGCGCCAGCAGCCAAGCGACTAGCGGGGGGCCAGATACGCAGTATTTT. Its translation is CASSQATSGGPDTQYF.

This rearrangement joins TRBV7-3 to TRBJ1-1; D is ambiguous. The V and J ends lost 2 bases and 5 bases respectively, with 15 bases between them. Germline CDR1 is SGHTA and CDR2 is FQGTGA. The length of the CDR3 is 15 residues. As DNA, the CDR3 is TGTGCCAGCAGCTTACGTGGCCCGGGAGAAACTGAAGCTTTCTTT. This encodes CASSLRGPGETEAFF.

The rearrangement joins TRBV29-1 to TRBJ2-3; 12 bases map to TRBD2. This CDR3 has 15 residues. CDR1 and CDR2 (germline): SQVTM, ANQGSEA. Losses at the gene ends were 5 bases for V and 4 bases for J; bases not matched to a gene: 7. The CDR3 spells CSVRLAGAGADTQYF. CDR3 nucleotides: TGCAGCGTTCGACTAGCGGGAGCGGGAGCAGATACGCAGTATTTT.

This sequence joins TRBV29-1 and TRBJ2-2; D is unresolved. The V gene lost 3 bases and the J gene lost 0 bases, with 5 bases spanning the gap. This CDR3 contains 13 residues. From germline, CDR1 is SQVTM and CDR2 ANQGSEA. The CDR3 nucleotides read TGCAGCGTTGACAGGTCGAACACCGGGGAGCTGTTTTTT. It codes for CSVDRSNTGELFF.

The chain combines TRBV28 with TRBJ1-2, with D unresolved. V was cut by 6 bases and J by 4 bases, with 9 bases left in between. This CDR3 region has 12 residues. Germline-derived CDR1 and CDR2 are MDHEN and SYDVKM. CDR3 DNA sequence: TGTGCCAGCAGGGGAGACTCCTATGGCTACACCTTC. It yields the protein CASRGDSYGYTF.

The V and J genes are TRBV5-1 and TRBJ2-3, with 8 bases matching TRBD2. Germline-derived CDR1 and CDR2 are SGHRS and YFSETQ. J was trimmed by 2 bases and V by 6 bases; bases with no gene match: 5. CDR3 length: 14 residues. The DNA of the CDR3 is TGCGCCAGCAAAGGCGGGGGGTTCACAGATACGCAGTATTTT. Protein product: CASKGGGFTDTQYF. The entire variable domain, with the rest obtained from reference TRBV5-1 and TRBJ2-3, is as follows: KAGVTQTPRYLIKTRGQQVTLSCSPISGHRSVSWYQQTPGQGLQFLFEYFSETQRNKGNFPGRFSGRQFSNSRSEMNVSTLELGDSALYLCASKGGGFTDTQYFGPGTRLTVL.

The chain couples TRBV30 to TRBJ1-2, with D possibly TRBD1 on 5 matching bases. The CDR3 length is 13 residues. Germline V gene sequence: CDR1 GTSNPN, CDR2 SVGIG (reference sequence). V shed 0 bases and J shed 6 bases, with 11 bases lying between them. This chain's CDR3 is CAWSVSGSDGYTF. CDR3 DNA sequence: TGTGCCTGGAGTGTATCAGGGTCTGATGGCTACACCTTC.

The chain combines TRBV11-2 with TRBJ2-3; no reliable D call. The CDR3 has 12 amino acids. The V end was cut by 7 bases, the J end by 2 bases, with 7 bases between. Germline CDR1 is SGHAT and CDR2 is FQNNGV. CDR3 coding DNA: TGTGCCAGCAACGGTATCACAGATACGCAGTATTTT. This gives the protein CASNGITDTQYF.

The rearrangement joins TRBV7-2 to TRBJ2-7; D remains unclear. V was clipped by 0 bases and J by 6 bases, with 6 bases between them. CDR1 and CDR2 (germline): SGHTA, FQGNSA. CDR3 length: 12 amino acids. CDR3 protein: CASSLAAREQYF. CDR3 coding DNA: TGTGCCAGCAGCTTAGCGGCCCGCGAGCAGTACTTC.

The CDR3 is CASSHKEIAAEYQFF. DNA of the CDR3: TGTGCCAGCAGCCATAAGGAAATAGCGGCAGAATATCAGTTCTTC. V gene TRBV5-4 combines with J gene TRBJ2-1; a possible D gene is TRBD2 (6 bases). This CDR3 has 15 residues. Germline assignment: CDR1 SGHNT and CDR2 YYREEE (reference sequence). V lost 4 bases, J lost 13 bases, and 24 bases lay in between. The full variable domain, completed using reference TRBV5-4 and TRBJ2-1, is ETGVTQSPTHLIKTRGQQVTLRCSSQSGHNTVSWYQQALGQGPQFIFQYYREEENGRGNFPPRFSGLQFPNYSSELNVNALELDDSALYLCASSHKEIAAEYQFFGPGTRLTVL.

CDR3 sequence: CASSKLPGGVGTNEKLFF. CDR3 DNA sequence: TGTGCCAGCAGCAAACTTCCAGGGGGAGTGGGGACTAATGAAAAACTGTTTTTT. This chain links TRBV7-6 with TRBJ1-4, with 7 nucleotides matching TRBD1. CDR1 is SGHVS, CDR2 FNYEAQ, per germline. Trimming removed 5 bases from V and 2 bases from J; junction bases left unmatched: 14. This CDR3 spans 18 amino acids.

With respect to this clone: The junction shows a germline mismatch at one end, possibly a read error. The V gene is TRBV6-1, the J gene TRBJ2-2, with 8 bases fitting TRBD1. CDR1 MNHNS and CDR2 SASEGT come from the germline V gene. The CDR3 has 15 residues. This CDR3 is CASREQGAGTEELFF. Here the CDR3 DNA reads TGTGCCAGCAGGGAGCAGGGGGCTGGCACCGAGGAGCTGTTTTTT.

The chain recombines TRBV11-2 with TRBJ2-2, with TRBD2 identical over 14 bases. Germline CDR1 and CDR2: SGHAT and FQNNGV. With 5 bases clipped from V and 5 bases from J, the junction kept 4 bases outside the gene matches. The CDR3 is 16 residues long. The CDR3 DNA follows: TGTGCCAGCAGCACCCGGACTAGCGGGAGGACCGGGGAGCTGTTTTTT. The encoded protein is CASSTRTSGRTGELFF. The variable domain in full, completed from reference TRBV11-2 and TRBJ2-2, reads EAGVAQSPRYKIIEKRQSVAFWCNPISGHATLYWYQQILGQGPKLLIQFQNNGVVDDSQLPKDRFSAERLKGVDSTLKIQPAKLEDSAVYLCASSTRTSGRTGELFFGEGSRLTVL.

The chain joins TRBV4-3 to TRBJ2-2; 7 bases agree with TRBD2. The CDR3 runs to 14 residues. Looked up from germline, CDR1 is LGHNA and CDR2 is YSLEER. The V gene end was trimmed by 4 bases and the J gene end by 7 bases; junction bases not matched to a gene: 6. This CDR3 is CASSLGEGVGELFF. The CDR3 nucleotides read TGCGCCAGCAGCCTAGGGGAGGGCGTCGGGGAGCTGTTTTTT.

This rearrangement joins TRBV4-1 to TRBJ2-6; the match to TRBD1 covers 10 bases. The CDR3 loop spans 15 amino acids. The germline V gene has CDR1 MGHRA and CDR2 YSYEKL. Trimming at V came to 3 bases and at J to 14 bases, leaving 10 bases not matched to a gene. Here the CDR3 DNA reads TGCGCCAGCAGCCAGACGGGGACAGGGGTCCCCCTCCTGACTTTC. It encodes CASSQTGTGVPLLTF.